A single sample is the source of the 22 T cell receptor beta chains below, sequenced in a study of identical twins. TCRdb re-called the 5' RACE reads through MiXCR, storing one row per CDR3 protein. The sample consists of 600,000 to 700,000 distinct CDR3 sequences, about 20% of them appearing once. These data also formed part of another study, on T cells expressing NK-cell markers.

Sequencing was performed on PBMCs. Receptors were obtained from a woman younger than 30 in good health.

In its sample, this clonotype was seen many times. V and J are TRBV29-1 and TRBJ2-1; D unresolved. V was pared by 0 bases and J by 4 bases, with 10 bases between. The CDR3 is 14 residues long. Germline V gene lookup returns CDR1 SQVTM and CDR2 ANQGSEA. CDR3 nucleotide sequence: TGCAGCGTTGAAGATAACAGTTGGTACAATGAGCAGTTCTTC. Translating gives CSVEDNSWYNEQFF.

This clonotype was found once. The chain uses TRBV7-9 and TRBJ1-1; 7 nucleotides line up with TRBD1. The CDR3 contains 14 residues. CDR1 is SEHNR, CDR2 FQNEAQ, per germline (reference sequence). V lost 3 bases and J lost 8; bases outside the gene matches: 9. The CDR3 here is CASSLGQSSVEAFF. CDR3 sequence (DNA): TGTGCCAGCAGCTTGGGACAGTCCTCGGTGGAAGCTTTCTTT.

The chain recombines TRBV9 with TRBJ2-2; 9 nucleotides agree with TRBD2. The V gene's germline CDR1 is SGDLS and CDR2 YYNGEE. Trimming cost V 5 bases and J 4 bases; bases outside gene matches: 9. The CDR3 sequence is 16 residues long. This CDR3 is CASRRGGLAVTGELFF. The CDR3 DNA is TGTGCCAGCAGGCGAGGGGGACTAGCAGTCACCGGGGAGCTGTTTTTT.

V gene TRBV3-1 combines with J gene TRBJ2-7; TRBD1 aligns across 7 bases. This CDR3 has 12 residues. Germline-derived CDR1 and CDR2 are LGHDT and YNNKEL (reference sequence). V shed 6 bases, J shed 5 bases, and the junction held 4 bases outside the gene matches. For the CDR3, the DNA is TGTGCCAGCAGGACCGGACAGGACGAGCAGTACTTC. As protein: CASRTGQDEQYF.

The chain employs TRBV15 and TRBJ1-2, with TRBD1 matching 9 bases. J lost 7 bases, V lost 0 bases, and 6 bases had no gene match. The germline V gene encodes CDR1 LNHNV and CDR2 YYDKDF (reference sequence). The CDR3 length is 15 residues. The CDR3 DNA sequence: TGTGCCACCAGCAGAGAAGGGACAGGGTTATTTGGCTACACCTTC. Encoded protein: CATSREGTGLFGYTF. The full variable domain, with the rest looked up from reference TRBV15 and TRBJ1-2, is DAMVIQNPRYQVTQFGKPVTLSCSQTLNHNVMYWYQQKSSQAPKLLFHYYDKDFNNEADTPDNFQSRRPNTSFCFLDIRSPGLGDTAMYLCATSREGTGLFGYTFGSGTRLTVV.

The rearrangement joins TRBV18 to TRBJ2-7; 7 nucleotides match TRBD2. The CDR3 spans 14 residues. CDR1 is KGHSH, CDR2 LQKENI, per germline. Trimming cost V 4 bases and J 5 bases; bases outside gene matches: 8. CDR3 in DNA: TGTGCCAGCTCACTAGGACTAGGTCGGGACGAGCAGTACTTC. Translated, it gives CASSLGLGRDEQYF.

This chain uses TRBV5-1 with TRBJ2-1, with a weak D call TRBD2 (6 bases). Germline lookup yields CDR1 SGHRS and CDR2 YFSETQ. CDR3 length: 16 residues. V lost 3 bases, J lost 4 bases, and 17 bases lay in between. CDR3 residues: CASSWTPSEGYNEQFF. CDR3 nucleotides: TGCGCCAGCAGCTGGACCCCTAGCGAGGGGTACAATGAGCAGTTCTTC. Looking up the rest from reference TRBV5-1 and TRBJ2-1 gives the full variable domain: KAGVTQTPRYLIKTRGQQVTLSCSPISGHRSVSWYQQTPGQGLQFLFEYFSETQRNKGNFPGRFSGRQFSNSRSEMNVSTLELGDSALYLCASSWTPSEGYNEQFFGPGTRLTVL.

This chain links TRBV20-1 with TRBJ1-4; no clear D gene. The CDR3 length is 13 residues. Trimming took 3 bases from V and 4 from J, leaving 9 bases between them. The germline CDR1 and CDR2 sequences are DFQATT and SNEGSKA (reference sequence). This chain's CDR3 is CSASRRSNEKLFF. The CDR3 region has the DNA TGCAGTGCTAGCCGACGGAGTAATGAAAAACTGTTTTTT.

The chain employs TRBV5-1 and TRBJ1-1; D possibly corresponds to TRBD1 (5 bases). The CDR3 has 14 residues. Between the trimmed V and J ends, which lost 4 bases and 1 base, there was a span of 11 bases. The germline V gene encodes CDR1 SGHRS and CDR2 YFSETQ. CDR3 loop: CASSTNGANTEAFF. The CDR3 region has the DNA TGCGCCAGCAGCACAAACGGGGCGAACACTGAAGCTTTCTTT.

The V call is TRBV20-1, the J call TRBJ2-7; D remains unclear. Trimming removed 1 base at V and 4 bases at J, with 17 bases between. The CDR3 consists of 15 residues. Per the germline V gene, CDR1 is DFQATT and CDR2 is SNEGSKA (reference sequence). The chain's CDR3 is CSARGVAGSAYEQYF. In nucleotides, the CDR3 is TGCAGTGCTAGAGGGGTGGCCGGCAGCGCGTACGAGCAGTACTTC.

The sample holds many counts of this clonotype. The rearrangement joins TRBV5-1 to TRBJ1-2, with TRBD1 identical over 9 bases. CDR3 length: 12 amino acids. CDR1 and CDR2 from the germline V gene are SGHRS and YFSETQ. With V trimmed by 3 bases and J by 8 bases, 2 bases remained unmatched. CDR3 loop: CASSWGTGGYTF. CDR3 bases: TGCGCCAGCAGCTGGGGGACAGGGGGCTACACCTTC.

This clonotype turned up a few times. The chain recombines TRBV6-5 with TRBJ1-1; D uncertain. The V gene lost 2 bases and the J gene lost 4 bases, with 8 bases spanning the gap. The CDR3 totals 13 residues. Germline loops: CDR1 MNHEY, CDR2 SVGAGI. CDR3 sequence (DNA): TGTGCCAGCAGTTACGGTCCATTCACTGAAGCTTTCTTT. Translated, it gives CASSYGPFTEAFF.

The V call is TRBV11-3, the J call TRBJ2-7; 9 bases match TRBD1. Germline lookup yields CDR1 SGHNT and CDR2 YENEEA. V was pared by 0 bases and J by 3 bases, with 3 bases of the junction left unmatched. The CDR3 runs 15 residues. The chain's CDR3 is CASSLEGQGRYEQYF. The CDR3 DNA reads as TGTGCCAGCAGCTTAGAAGGACAGGGGCGCTACGAGCAGTACTTC.

This clonotype was counted between two and nine times. V usage is TRBV5-1 and J usage is TRBJ2-1; TRBD2 aligns across 10 bases. This CDR3 region has 16 residues. V was pared by 2 bases and J by 3 bases, with 5 bases of the junction left unmatched. The germline gives CDR1 SGHRS, CDR2 YFSETQ. The CDR3 coding sequence is TGCGCCAGCAGCTTACCCCGACTAGCGGGCTACAATGAGCAGTTCTTC. Its protein is CASSLPRLAGYNEQFF. The entire variable domain, with the rest obtained from reference TRBV5-1 and TRBJ2-1, is as follows: KAGVTQTPRYLIKTRGQQVTLSCSPISGHRSVSWYQQTPGQGLQFLFEYFSETQRNKGNFPGRFSGRQFSNSRSEMNVSTLELGDSALYLCASSLPRLAGYNEQFFGPGTRLTVL.

The chain is built from TRBV7-2 and TRBJ2-5, with 9 bases matching TRBD1. The J segment lost 5 bases and the V segment lost 7 bases, leaving 2 bases of the junction unmatched. The CDR3 extends over 12 amino acids. In germline, CDR1 is SGHTA, CDR2 FQGNSA. The CDR3 bases are TGTGCCAGCAAGGACAGGGGTGAGACCCAGTACTTC. Its protein product is CASKDRGETQYF. The full variable domain, its missing parts supplied by reference TRBV7-2 and TRBJ2-5, is GAGVSQSPSNKVTEKGKDVELRCDPISGHTALYWYRQSLGQGLEFLIYFQGNSAPDKSGLPSDRFSAERTGGSVSTLTIQRTQQEDSAVYLCASKDRGETQYFGPGTRLLVL.

The rearrangement links TRBV7-9 to TRBJ2-1; possible D gene TRBD1, 5 bases. Germline loops: CDR1 SEHNR, CDR2 FQNEAQ (reference sequence). Trimming pared 2 bases from V and 14 bases from J, leaving 10 bases between. The length of the CDR3 is 11 residues. Here the CDR3 reads CASSLYEGEFF. The CDR3 nucleotides read TGTGCCAGCAGCTTATATGAAGGGGAGTTCTTC.

This clonotype was seen at least ten times. V and J are TRBV9 and TRBJ1-1; no clear D gene. The CDR3 contains 15 residues. In germline, CDR1 is SGDLS, CDR2 YYNGEE. Trimming cost V 4 bases and J 1 base, with 14 bases left between them. CDR3: CASSQPQASNTEAFF. CDR3 coding DNA: TGTGCCAGCAGCCAACCGCAGGCGTCGAACACTGAAGCTTTCTTT.

This clonotype has just a few counts. The chain couples TRBV12-3 or TRBV12-4 to TRBJ1-2; D is ambiguous. The CDR3 extends over 14 amino acids. V was shortened by 5 bases and J by 6 bases, with 16 bases between the two germline ends. The CDR3 loop is CASSPAETRNGYTF. DNA of the CDR3: TGTGCCAGCAGTCCTGCGGAGACACGGAATGGCTACACCTTC.

This clonotype was counted at least ten times. V and J are TRBV29-1 and TRBJ2-5; D call uncertain. The CDR3 consists of 11 residues. CDR1 and CDR2 (germline): SQVTM, ANQGSEA. V shed 4 bases and J shed 5 bases, with 8 bases lying between them. DNA for the CDR3: TGCAGCGTTGGGGTCGGGGAGACCCAGTACTTC. It encodes CSVGVGETQYF.

This clonotype was seen a few times. V is TRBV7-2 and J is TRBJ2-4, with 12 bases that match TRBD2. V lost 10 bases and J lost 1; bases outside the gene matches: 5. The length of the CDR3 is 15 residues. The germline V gene has CDR1 SGHTA and CDR2 FQGNSA. The CDR3 nucleotides read TGTGCCATCACTAGCGGGGGGTCGGCCAAAAACATTCAGTACTTC. It yields the protein CAITSGGSAKNIQYF.

This chain joins TRBV10-1 and TRBJ2-3, with D unresolved. V was cut by 7 bases and J by 1 base, with 9 bases left in between. The CDR3 is 13 amino acids. Germline V gives CDR1 WNHNN, CDR2 SYGVQD (reference sequence). DNA of the CDR3: TGCGCCAGCAACTCCCTGGGCACAGATACGCAGTATTTT. Translating gives CASNSLGTDTQYF.

This clonotype was seen a few times. This chain links TRBV12-3 or TRBV12-4 with TRBJ2-3; the D is unclear. The CDR3 runs to 13 residues. The V gene lost 6 bases and the J gene lost 2 bases, with 9 bases spanning the gap. The CDR3 protein is CASSNSPTDTQYF. CDR3 DNA sequence: TGTGCCAGCAGCAATAGTCCCACAGATACGCAGTATTTT.